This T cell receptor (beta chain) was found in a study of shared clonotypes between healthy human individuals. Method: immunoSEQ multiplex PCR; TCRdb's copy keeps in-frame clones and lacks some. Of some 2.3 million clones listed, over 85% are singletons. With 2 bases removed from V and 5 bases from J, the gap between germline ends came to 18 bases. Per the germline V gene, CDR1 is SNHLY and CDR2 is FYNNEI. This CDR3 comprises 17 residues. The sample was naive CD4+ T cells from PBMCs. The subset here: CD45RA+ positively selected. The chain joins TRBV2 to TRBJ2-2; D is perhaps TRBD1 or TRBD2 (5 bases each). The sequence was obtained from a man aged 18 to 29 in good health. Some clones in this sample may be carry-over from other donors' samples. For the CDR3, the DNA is TGTGCCAGCAGTGAATGGGTATATGGGGACGCTACCGGGGAGCTGTTTTTT. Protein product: CASSEWVYGDATGELFF.